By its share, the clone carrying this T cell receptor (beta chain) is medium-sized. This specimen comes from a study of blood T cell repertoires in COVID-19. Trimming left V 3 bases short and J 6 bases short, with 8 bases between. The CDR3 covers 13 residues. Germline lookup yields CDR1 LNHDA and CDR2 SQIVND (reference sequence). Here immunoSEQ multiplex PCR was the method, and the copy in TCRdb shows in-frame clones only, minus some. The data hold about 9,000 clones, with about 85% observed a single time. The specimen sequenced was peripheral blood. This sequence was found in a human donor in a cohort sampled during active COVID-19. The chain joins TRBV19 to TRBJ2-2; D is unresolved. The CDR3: CASSITGSGELFF. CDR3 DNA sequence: TGTGCCAGTAGTATTACCGGGTCCGGGGAGCTGTTTTTT.